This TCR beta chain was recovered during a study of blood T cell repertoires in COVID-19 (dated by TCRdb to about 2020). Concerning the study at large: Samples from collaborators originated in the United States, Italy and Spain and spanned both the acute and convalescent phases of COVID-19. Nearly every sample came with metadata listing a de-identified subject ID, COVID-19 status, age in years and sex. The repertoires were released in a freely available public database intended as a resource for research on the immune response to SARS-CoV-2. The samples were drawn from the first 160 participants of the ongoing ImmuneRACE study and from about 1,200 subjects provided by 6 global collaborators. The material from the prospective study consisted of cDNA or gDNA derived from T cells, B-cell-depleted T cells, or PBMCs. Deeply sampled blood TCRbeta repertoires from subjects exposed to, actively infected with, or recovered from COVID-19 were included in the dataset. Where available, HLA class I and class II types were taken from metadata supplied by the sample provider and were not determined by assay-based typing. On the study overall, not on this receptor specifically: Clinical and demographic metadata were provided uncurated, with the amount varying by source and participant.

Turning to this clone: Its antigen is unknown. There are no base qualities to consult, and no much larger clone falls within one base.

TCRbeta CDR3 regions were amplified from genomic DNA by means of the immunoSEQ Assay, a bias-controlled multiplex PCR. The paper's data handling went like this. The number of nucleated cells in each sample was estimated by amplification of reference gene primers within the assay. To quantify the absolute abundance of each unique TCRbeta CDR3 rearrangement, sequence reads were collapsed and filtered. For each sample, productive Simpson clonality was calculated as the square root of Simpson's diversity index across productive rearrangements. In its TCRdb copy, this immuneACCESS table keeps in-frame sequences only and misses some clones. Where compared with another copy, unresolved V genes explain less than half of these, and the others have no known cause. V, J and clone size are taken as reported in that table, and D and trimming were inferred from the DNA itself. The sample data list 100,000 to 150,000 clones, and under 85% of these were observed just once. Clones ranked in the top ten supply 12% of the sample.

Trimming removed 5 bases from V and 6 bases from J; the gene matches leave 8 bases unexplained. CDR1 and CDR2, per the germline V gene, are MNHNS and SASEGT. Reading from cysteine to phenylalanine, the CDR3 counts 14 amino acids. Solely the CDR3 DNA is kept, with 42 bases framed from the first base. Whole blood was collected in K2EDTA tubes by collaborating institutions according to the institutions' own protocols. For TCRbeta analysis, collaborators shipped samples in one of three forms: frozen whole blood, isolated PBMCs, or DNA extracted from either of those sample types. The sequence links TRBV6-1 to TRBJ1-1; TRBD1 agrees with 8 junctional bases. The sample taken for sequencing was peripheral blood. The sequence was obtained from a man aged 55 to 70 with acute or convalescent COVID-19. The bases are TGTGCCAGCAGTCCCCCAGGGGGCTTAGCTGAAGCTTTCTTT. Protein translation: CASSPPGGLAEAFF.